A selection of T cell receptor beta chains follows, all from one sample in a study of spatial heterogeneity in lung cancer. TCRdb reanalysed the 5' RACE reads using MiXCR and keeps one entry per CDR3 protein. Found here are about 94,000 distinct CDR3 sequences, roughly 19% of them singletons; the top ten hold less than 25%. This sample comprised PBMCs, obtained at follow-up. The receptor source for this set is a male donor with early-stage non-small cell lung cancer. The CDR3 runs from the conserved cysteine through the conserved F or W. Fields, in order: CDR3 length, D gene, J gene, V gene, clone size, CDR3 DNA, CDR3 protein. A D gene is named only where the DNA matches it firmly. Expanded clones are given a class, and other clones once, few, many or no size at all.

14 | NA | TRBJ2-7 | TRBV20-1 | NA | TGCAGTGCTGAAAAAATGGACGGGGACTACGAGCAGTACTTC | CSAEKMDGDYEQYF
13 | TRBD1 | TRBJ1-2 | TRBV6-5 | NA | TGTGCCAGCAGTCCAGGGGGCAGGAGTGGCTACACCTTC | CASSPGGRSGYTF
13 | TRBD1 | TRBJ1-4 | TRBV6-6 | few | TGTGCCAGCAGAACCGGACAGGGGGAAAAACTGTTTTTT | CASRTGQGEKLFF
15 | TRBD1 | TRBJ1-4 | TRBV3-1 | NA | TGTGCCAGCAGCCACTCGGGACAGGGGTATGAAAAACTGTTTTTT | CASSHSGQGYEKLFF
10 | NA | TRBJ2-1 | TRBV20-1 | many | TGCAGTGTTACCAACAATGAGCAGTTCTTC | CSVTNNEQFF
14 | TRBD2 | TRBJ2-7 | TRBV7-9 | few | TGTGCCAGCAGCTTAGGAGCGGGACCCTACGAGCAGTACTTC | CASSLGAGPYEQYF
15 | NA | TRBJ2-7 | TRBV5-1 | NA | TGCGCCAGCAGCTTAACAGGTAGTCTACCCTACGAGCAGTACTTC | CASSLTGSLPYEQYF
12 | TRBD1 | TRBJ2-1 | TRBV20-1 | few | TGCAGTGCTAGAAAGGACAGGGCTGAGCAGTTCTTC | CSARKDRAEQFF
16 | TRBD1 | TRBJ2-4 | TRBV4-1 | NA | TGCGCCAGCAGCCCTGGGACAGGGAGAACCAAAAACATTCAGTACTTC | CASSPGTGRTKNIQYF
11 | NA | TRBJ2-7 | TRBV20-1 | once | TGCAGTGCCCCCGTACAGAACGAGCAGTACTTC | CSAPVQNEQYF
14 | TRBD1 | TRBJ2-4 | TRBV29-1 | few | TGCAGCGTCGGCGGGACAGGGCTAAAAAACATTCAGTACTTC | CSVGGTGLKNIQYF
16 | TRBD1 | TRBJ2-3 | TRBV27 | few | TGTGCCAGCAGTTTGGGTTTGGACAGGGGCTTAGATACGCAGTATTTT | CASSLGLDRGLDTQYF
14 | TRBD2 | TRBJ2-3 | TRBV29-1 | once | TGCAGCGGGAGGACTAGCGGGAGAGGAGATACGCAGTATTTT | CSGRTSGRGDTQYF
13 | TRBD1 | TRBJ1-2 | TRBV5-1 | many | TGCGCCAGCAGCTTGGCTGGGACAGATGGCTACACCTTC | CASSLAGTDGYTF
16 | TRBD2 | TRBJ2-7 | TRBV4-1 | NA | TGCGCCAGCAGCCCCTCTAGCGGAAGTACCTCCTACGAGCAGTACTTC | CASSPSSGSTSYEQYF
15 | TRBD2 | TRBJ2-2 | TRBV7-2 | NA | TGTGCCAGCAGCTTAGGCCTAGCGGGGGCCGGGGAGCTGTTTTTT | CASSLGLAGAGELFF
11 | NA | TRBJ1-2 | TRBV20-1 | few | TGCAGTGCTCCGTGGGGATATGGCTACACCTTC | CSAPWGYGYTF
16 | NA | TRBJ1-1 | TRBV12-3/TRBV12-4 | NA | TGTGCCAGCAGTTTAGTGCAGGGGAGGCGAGCCACTGAAGCTTTCTTT | CASSLVQGRRATEAFF
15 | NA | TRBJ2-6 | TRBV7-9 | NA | TGTGCCAGCAGCCTCCAGGTGACTGGGGCCAACGTCCTGACTTTC | CASSLQVTGANVLTF
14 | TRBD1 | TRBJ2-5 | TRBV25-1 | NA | TGTGCCAGCAGTTCCGGGACAGGTACAGAGACCCAGTACTTC | CASSSGTGTETQYF
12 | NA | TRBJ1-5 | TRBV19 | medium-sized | TGTGCCAGTAGTATGGGCGGCGAACCCCAGCATTTT | CASSMGGEPQHF
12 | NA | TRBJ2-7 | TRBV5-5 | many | TGTGCCAGCAGCTTGGAGGCAGGAAAGCAGTACTTC | CASSLEAGKQYF
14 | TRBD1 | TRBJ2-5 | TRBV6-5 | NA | TGTGCCAGCAGCCCCTTAGGGGGCATGGAGACCCAGTACTTC | CASSPLGGMETQYF
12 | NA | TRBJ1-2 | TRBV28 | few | TGTGCCAGCAGTTATCCTACAGGTGGCTACACCTTC | CASSYPTGGYTF
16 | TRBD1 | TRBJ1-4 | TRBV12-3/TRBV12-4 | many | TGTGCCAGCAGTCCTCGACAGGGCGAGGCTAATGAAAAACTGTTTTTT | CASSPRQGEANEKLFF
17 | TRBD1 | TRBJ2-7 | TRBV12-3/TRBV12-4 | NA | TGTGCCAGCAGTTTGGGACAGGGTCCTGAAAGGCTCTACGAGCAGTACTTC | CASSLGQGPERLYEQYF
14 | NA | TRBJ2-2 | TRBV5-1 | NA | TGCGCCAGCAGCTTGGCCGGGGGCACCGGGGAGCTGTTTTTT | CASSLAGGTGELFF
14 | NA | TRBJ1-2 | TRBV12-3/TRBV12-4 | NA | TGTGCCAGCAGCCGACAGTCTGCTAACTATGGCTACACCTTC | CASSRQSANYGYTF
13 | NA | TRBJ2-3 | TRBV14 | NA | TGTGCCAGCAGCCAAGATCATAGGAACAGGAGGGATTTT | CASSQDHRNRRDF
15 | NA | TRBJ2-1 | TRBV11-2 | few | TGTGCCAGCACCTCTAGGGGGAGTTCCTACAATGAGCAGTTCTTC | CASTSRGSSYNEQFF
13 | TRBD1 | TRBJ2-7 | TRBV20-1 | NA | TGCAGTGCGTTATCGAGGGGGCTTTACGAGCAGTACTTC | CSALSRGLYEQYF
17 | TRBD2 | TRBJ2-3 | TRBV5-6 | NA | TGTGCCAGCAGCTCCACCCGGAAGCGGGGGGGCACAGATACGCAGTATTTT | CASSSTRKRGGTDTQYF
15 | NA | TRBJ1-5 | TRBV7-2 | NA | TGTGCCAGCAGCTTAGTTGCAGCTAGCCATCAGCCCCAGCATTTT | CASSLVAASHQPQHF
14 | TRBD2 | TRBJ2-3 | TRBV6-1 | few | TGTGCCTGCCGACTAGCGGACAGCACAGATACGCAGTATTTT | CACRLADSTDTQYF
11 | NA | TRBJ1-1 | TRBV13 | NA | TGTGCCAGCAGCTTAGGGAGCGAAGCTTTCTTT | CASSLGSEAFF
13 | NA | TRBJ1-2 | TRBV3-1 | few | TGTGCCAGCAGCCCTAAGGGAACCAGTGGCTACACCTTC | CASSPKGTSGYTF
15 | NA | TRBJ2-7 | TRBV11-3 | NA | TGTGCCAGCAGCCAGGGGGGGGCGCGTTCCTACGAGCAGTACTTC | CASSQGGARSYEQYF
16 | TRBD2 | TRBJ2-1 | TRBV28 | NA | TGTGCCAGCAGCCAAACACTAGCGGGGTCTTACGATGAGCAGTTCTTC | CASSQTLAGSYDEQFF
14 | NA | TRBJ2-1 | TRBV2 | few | TGTGCCAGCAGGGACCGGGATTCAAGGAATGAGCAGTTCTTC | CASRDRDSRNEQFF
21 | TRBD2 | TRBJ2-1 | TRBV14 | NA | TGTGCCAGCAGCCAAGATTCCTTAGACACAAGTTCGGGACTAATTTCCGATGAGCAGTTCTTC | CASSQDSLDTSSGLISDEQFF
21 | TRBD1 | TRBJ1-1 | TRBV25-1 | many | TGTGCCAGCAGTGACCGGGACAGGATACCCATAGGCGGTGGAAGAGGGGGTGAAGCTTTCTTT | CASSDRDRIPIGGGRGGEAFF
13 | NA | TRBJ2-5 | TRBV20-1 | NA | TGCAGTGCCGTGAGACAGCTCCAAGAGACCCAGTACTTC | CSAVRQLQETQYF
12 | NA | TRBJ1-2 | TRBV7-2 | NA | TGTGCCAGCATACTTACAGGGTCTGGCTACACCTTC | CASILTGSGYTF
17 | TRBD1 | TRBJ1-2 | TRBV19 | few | TGTGCCAGTAGTATCCGGACCCACAGACAGGGGGGGGATGGCTACACCTTC | CASSIRTHRQGGDGYTF
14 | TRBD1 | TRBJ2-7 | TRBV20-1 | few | TGCAGTGCTAGAACCGGGACAGGGGGCGAAGAGCAGTACTTC | CSARTGTGGEEQYF
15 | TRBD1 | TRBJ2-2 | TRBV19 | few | TGTGCCAGTAGTACCGACAGGGTCCGCACCGGGGAGCTGTTTTTT | CASSTDRVRTGELFF
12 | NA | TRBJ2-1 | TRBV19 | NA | TGTGCCAGTGCGGCGGGCTACAATGAGCAGTTCTTC | CASAAGYNEQFF
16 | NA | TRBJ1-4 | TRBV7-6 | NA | TGTGCCAGCAGCTTGAGGGAGGTAGCAACTAATGAAAAACTGTTTTTT | CASSLREVATNEKLFF
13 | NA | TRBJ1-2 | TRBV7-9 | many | TGTGCCAGCAGCCGAGACGGGAACTATGGCTACACCTTC | CASSRDGNYGYTF
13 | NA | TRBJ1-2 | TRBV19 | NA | TGTGCCAGTAGTAAGGCGGCTAACTATGGCTACACCTTC | CASSKAANYGYTF
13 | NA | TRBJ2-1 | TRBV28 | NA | TGTGCCAGCAGGGAGGACAGTTTGAATGAGCAGTTCTTC | CASREDSLNEQFF
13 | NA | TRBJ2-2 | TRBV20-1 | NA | TGCAGTGCTAGATTACTAAACACCGGGGAGCTGTTTTTT | CSARLLNTGELFF
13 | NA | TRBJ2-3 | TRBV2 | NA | TGTGCCAGCAAAGGCGGAATCACAGATACGCAGTATTTT | CASKGGITDTQYF
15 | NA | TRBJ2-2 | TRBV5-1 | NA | TGCGCCAGCAGCTTGCGAACAGGGCAGACCGGGGAGCTGTTTTTT | CASSLRTGQTGELFF
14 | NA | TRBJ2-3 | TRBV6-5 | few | TGTGCCAGCAGTTACTCTGCGGTCACAGATACGCAGTATTTT | CASSYSAVTDTQYF
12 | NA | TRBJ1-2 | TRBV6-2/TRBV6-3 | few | TGTGCCAGCAGTTACGGCGACTATGGCTACACCTTC | CASSYGDYGYTF
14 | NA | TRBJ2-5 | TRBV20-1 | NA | TGCAGTGCCTCGTTAGCGGCCCACGGCGTGACCCAGTACTTC | CSASLAAHGVTQYF